This T cell receptor beta chain was recovered during a study of human T cells and chemical hapten exposure. The time point here: patch test 1, 2 weeks after DPC sensitization. The treatment here: therapeutic diphenylcyclopropenone sensitization with weekly scalp DPC. Germline CDR1 is MNHNY and CDR2 is SVGAGI (reference sequence). The CDR3 has 14 residues. Trimming cost V 2 bases and J 5 bases, with 12 bases left between them. This clonotype was picked up a small number of times. One entry per CDR3 protein results from TCRdb running MiXCR on the RACE reads. The repertoire holds some 400,000 distinct CDR3 sequences, with more than 4.5% as singletons.

This clonotype was sampled from a woman between 45 and 60 years old with alopecia areata. Some clones in this sample may be carry-over from other donors' samples. The chain combines TRBV6-6 with TRBJ1-1; perhaps TRBD1 as D (5 bases). The sequencing used whole blood, collected in connection with sensitization to the hapten diphenylcyclopropenone (DPC). In DNA, the CDR3 is TGTGCCAGCAGTTACAACAGAGGGGTTACTGAAGCTTTCTTT. It encodes CASSYNRGVTEAFF.